This TCR beta chain was captured by sequencing in a study of molecular identifiers for immune sequencing clone quantification. Study results and limitations: Over 97% of effector molecules, yet under 1% of naive-cell molecules, were held by clones above 20 RNA copies.

Trimming removed 4 bases from V and 8 bases from J, with 15 bases in between. Per germline, CDR1 SGHTA and CDR2 FQGNSA. This CDR3 spans 14 amino acids. The authors built bulk TCR libraries by previously described methods with listed TCR primers. From the PCR reads, TCRdb called clonotypes with MiXCR, one entry per CDR3 protein. The sample carries about 510,000 distinct CDR3 sequences, 20% to 25% recorded once. For this clonotype: Its antigen is not known.

Material: naive CD8+ T cells from blood, with Jurkat cell RNA spiked in. The subset is: FACS-sorted CD8+CD4-CCR7+CD45RA+ naive T cells. The sequence came from a human donor in good health. Some libraries in this study had Jurkat cell RNA spiked in. This chain links TRBV7-2 with TRBJ2-1, with D possibly matching TRBD2 (6 bases). The DNA for the CDR3 is TGTGCCAGCAGCTCGTTGCGGGGAGGAGATGAGCAGTTCTTC. This codes for CASSSLRGGDEQFF.